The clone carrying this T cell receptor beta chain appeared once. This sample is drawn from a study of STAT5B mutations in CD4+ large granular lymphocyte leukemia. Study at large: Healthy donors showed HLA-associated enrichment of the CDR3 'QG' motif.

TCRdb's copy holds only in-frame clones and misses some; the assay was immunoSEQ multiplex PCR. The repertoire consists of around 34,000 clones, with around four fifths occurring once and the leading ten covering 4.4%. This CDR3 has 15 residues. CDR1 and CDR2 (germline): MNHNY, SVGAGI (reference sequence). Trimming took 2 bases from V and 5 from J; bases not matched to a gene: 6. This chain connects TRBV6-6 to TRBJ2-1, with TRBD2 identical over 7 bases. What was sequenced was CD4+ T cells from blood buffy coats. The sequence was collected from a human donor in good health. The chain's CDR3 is CASSYGLAANNEQFF. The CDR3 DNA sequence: TGTGCCAGCAGTTACGGCCTAGCGGCCAACAATGAGCAGTTCTTC.